This T cell receptor beta chain was captured in a study of blood T cell repertoires in COVID-19. About the research overall: The United States, Italy and Spain supplied acute and convalescent COVID-19 samples. Sources were T cells, B-cell-depleted T cells, or PBMCs; the material itself was cDNA or gDNA.

In the original analysis: Reference gene primer amplification in the assay estimated nucleated cell counts. The table came from immunoSEQ multiplex PCR; TCRdb's copy has only in-frame clones and leaves some out. V and J calls plus clone size are reproduced from that table; the DNA served to infer D and trimming. The profile shows 70,000 to 90,000 clones, approximately 88% of them singletons. The TCR sequence derives from a human donor in a cohort sampled during active COVID-19. Sequencing was performed on peripheral blood.

This chain's CDR3 is CASSLVAVNTGELFF. For the CDR3, the DNA is TGCGCCAGCAGCTTGGTTGCGGTGAACACCGGGGAGCTGTTTTTT. V is TRBV5-1 and J is TRBJ2-2, with D unclear. Per the germline V gene, CDR1 is SGHRS and CDR2 is YFSETQ. Trimming cost V 0 bases and J 1 base, with 7 bases left between them. CDR3 length: 15 residues.